The 13 T cell receptor beta chains below come from one sample, sequenced in a study of patients and donors after allogeneic stem cell transplantation. TCRdb itself ran the RT-PCR reads through MiXCR, one entry per CDR3 protein. This repertoire shows about 960,000 distinct CDR3 sequences, 15% to 20% found once; its top ten account for under 6.5%. The specimen was blood, either unsorted or a sorted T cell fraction (not recorded which). All receptors derive from a human donor who was either an allogeneic HSCT recipient or a stem cell or donor lymphocyte infusion donor (not recorded which). It is not recorded whose cells these are; they may come from a transplant donor.

There are a few counts of this clonotype. The rearrangement uses TRBV9 and TRBJ1-4; D may be TRBD1 (6 bases). Germline V gene lookup returns CDR1 SGDLS and CDR2 YYNGEE. V was clipped by 3 bases and J by 6 bases, with 9 bases between them. The CDR3 loop spans 13 amino acids. DNA for the CDR3: TGTGCCAGCAGCGAGGGACAAGATGAAAAACTGTTTTTT. Its translation: CASSEGQDEKLFF.

This clonotype appeared a few times. The chain couples TRBV11-2 to TRBJ1-1; D gene ambiguous. Germline V gene lookup returns CDR1 SGHAT and CDR2 FQNNGV. The CDR3 has 13 amino acids. V was pared by 5 bases and J by 1 base, with 8 bases between. The CDR3 DNA sequence: TGTGCCAGCAGCCGGTTCGGGAACACTGAAGCTTTCTTT. Translated: CASSRFGNTEAFF.

The CDR3 bases are TGTGCCAGCAGTTACCTAGCGGGAGTGATCGGGGAGCTGTTTTTT. It encodes CASSYLAGVIGELFF. This rearrangement joins TRBV6-5 to TRBJ2-2; TRBD2 agrees at 10 bases. This CDR3 is built from 15 residues. In germline, CDR1 is MNHEY, CDR2 SVGAGI. The trim removed 2 bases at V and 7 bases at J, leaving 4 bases unmatched.

This chain links TRBV27 with TRBJ1-2; TRBD1 aligns across 8 bases. This CDR3 comprises 15 residues. The V gene end was trimmed by 5 bases and the J gene end by 6 bases; junction bases not matched to a gene: 11. The germline gives CDR1 MNHEY, CDR2 SMNVEV (reference sequence). The CDR3 reads CASSTQGAVRDGYTF. CDR3 nucleotides: TGTGCCAGCAGTACTCAGGGGGCAGTAAGGGATGGCTACACCTTC.

This CDR3 is CASSFDRQGRNTGELFF. As DNA, the CDR3 is TGCGCCAGCAGCTTTGACCGACAGGGGCGAAACACCGGGGAGCTGTTTTTT. The V and J genes are TRBV5-1 and TRBJ2-2, with TRBD1 identical over 8 bases. After removal of 2 bases from V and 2 bases from J, the junction contained 8 bases not matched to a gene. CDR3 length equals 17 residues. In germline, CDR1 is SGHRS, CDR2 YFSETQ.

This clonotype was detected ten times or more. The chain recombines TRBV12-3 or TRBV12-4 with TRBJ1-2, with 8 bases that match TRBD1. This CDR3 region has 15 residues. V lost 5 bases, J lost 3 bases, and 8 bases stayed unmatched. The CDR3 nucleotides are TGTGCCAGCAGTAGAGGACAGGGTAGCGACTATGGCTACACCTTC. Translated, it gives CASSRGQGSDYGYTF.

J is TRBJ2-7 and V is TRBV20-1; D unclear. V shed 2 bases and J shed 2 bases, with 19 bases lying between them. The CDR3 extends over 16 amino acids. CDR1 is DFQATT and CDR2 is SNEGSKA in the germline V gene (reference sequence). In DNA, the CDR3 is TGCAGTGCTAGATTCGAGGCTCGAACCTCCCCCTACGAGCAGTACTTC. Residues: CSARFEARTSPYEQYF.

The genes are TRBV13 and TRBJ2-2; maybe TRBD2 (6 bases). V was shortened by 5 bases and J by 0 bases, with 13 bases between the two germline ends. Germline CDR1 and CDR2: PRHDT and FYEKMQ (reference sequence). This CDR3 has 16 residues. CDR3 protein: CASSDRDFTNTGELFF. Here the CDR3 DNA reads TGTGCCAGCAGCGATCGGGACTTCACGAACACCGGGGAGCTGTTTTTT.

This clonotype was observed a few times. V gene TRBV30 combines with J gene TRBJ1-5; possible D gene TRBD1, 6 bases. CDR1 and CDR2 from the germline V gene are GTSNPN and SVGIG (reference sequence). V lost 1 base and J 7 bases, leaving 14 bases between the germline ends. The CDR3 length is 14 residues. DNA of the CDR3: TGTGCCTGGAGTGCCGGGGGGCTGGGGCAGCCCCAGCATTTT. Translating gives CAWSAGGLGQPQHF.

The chain is built from TRBV12-3 or TRBV12-4 and TRBJ2-2; no clear D. The CDR3 length is 14 residues. Trimming shortened V by 7 bases and J by 0 bases, and 9 bases separated the two germline ends. The CDR3 region is CASTFSPNTGELFF. As DNA, the CDR3 is TGTGCCAGCACCTTTTCCCCGAACACCGGGGAGCTGTTTTTT.

The chain carries TRBV4-2 and TRBJ1-6; 10 bases agree with TRBD1. The germline V gene encodes CDR1 LGHNA and CDR2 YNFKEQ. This CDR3 is 17 amino acids long. The J segment lost 7 bases and the V segment lost 4 bases, leaving 10 bases of the junction unmatched. CDR3 protein: CASSLQKPGQGNSPLHF. DNA for the CDR3: TGTGCCAGCAGCCTTCAAAAACCGGGACAGGGGAATTCACCCCTCCACTTT.

V and J are TRBV20-1 and TRBJ1-2; D unclear. CDR1 is DFQATT and CDR2 is SNEGSKA in the germline V gene (reference sequence). V gave up 3 bases and J gave up 3 bases, with 11 bases separating them. CDR3 length: 13 residues. CDR3 amino acids: CSASDPQDYGYTF. The CDR3 coding sequence is TGCAGTGCTAGTGACCCGCAGGACTATGGCTACACCTTC.

The gene calls are TRBV19 and TRBJ2-3; either TRBD1 or TRBD2 may fit D (5 bases each). The CDR3 runs to 11 residues. CDR1 and CDR2 (germline): LNHDA, SQIVND (reference sequence). The V end was cut by 8 bases, the J end by 4 bases, with 7 bases between. The CDR3 spells CASGTADTQYF. Here the CDR3 DNA reads TGTGCCAGTGGGACGGCAGATACGCAGTATTTT. Complete variable domain (other parts from reference TRBV19 and TRBJ2-3): DGGITQSPKYLFRKEGQNVTLSCEQNLNHDAMYWYRQDPGQGLRLIYYSQIVNDFQKGDIAEGYSVSREKKESFPLTVTSAQKNPTAFYLCASGTADTQYFGPGTRLTVL.